The entry below gives a single T cell receptor (beta chain) sequence along with its context. Profiling relied on immunoSEQ multiplex PCR, and the TCRdb table lists in-frame clones only, not all of them. Of some 290,000 clones in the sample, 90% were seen once. This entry belongs to a study of blood T cell repertoires in COVID-19. The CDR3 loop spans 11 amino acids. Germline CDR1 and CDR2: LNHDA and SQIVND (reference sequence). With 10 bases removed from V and 10 bases from J, the gap between germline ends came to 14 bases. The chain uses TRBV19 and TRBJ2-1; no clear D gene. The receptor was isolated from a woman aged 30 to 39 who had been exposed to COVID-19. Source material: PBMCs or T cells enriched from blood (not recorded which). DNA of the CDR3: TGTGCCACCCTATTTGAGTGGGAGCAGTTCTTC. It specifies CATLFEWEQFF.